This TCR beta chain stems from a study of blood T cell repertoires in COVID-19. For the study at large: T cells, B-cell-depleted T cells, or PBMCs provided the cDNA or gDNA that served as material.

Repertoires were generated with immunoSEQ multiplex PCR, while TCRdb's copy carries only in-frame clones and drops some. The sample has about 120,000 clones; approximately 80% are singletons. This TCR was sampled from a human donor in a cohort sampled during active COVID-19. The sequencing sample was made of peripheral blood.

The CDR3 region is CSASSPGQGGNTEAFF. CDR3 nucleotide sequence: TGCAGTGCTAGTTCCCCGGGACAGGGTGGGAACACTGAAGCTTTCTTT. The rearrangement joins TRBV20-1 to TRBJ1-1; 9 nucleotides line up with TRBD1. The CDR3 runs 16 residues. Germline loops: CDR1 DFQATT, CDR2 SNEGSKA (reference sequence). V trimming: 3 bases; J trimming: 1 base; junction bases outside the gene matches: 9.